Below, one TCR beta chain is given with its context. V lost 6 bases, J lost 0 bases, and 21 bases lay in between. The CDR3 length is 17 residues. Germline lookup yields CDR1 MNHEY and CDR2 SVGEGT. These data are taken from a study of blood T cell repertoires in COVID-19. Across the study: Donors in the United States, Italy and Spain gave samples during acute or convalescent COVID-19. T cells, B-cell-depleted T cells, or PBMCs provided the cDNA or gDNA that served as material.

Authors' analysis steps: Reference gene primer amplification in the assay estimated nucleated cell counts. Clones were sequenced by immunoSEQ multiplex PCR, and TCRdb holds only the in-frame ones, with some missing. Clone size and the V and J calls come from that table; the DNA yielded D and trimming. The sample records fewer than 200,000 clones, around nine tenths being singletons. This clonotype originated in a middle-aged man who had recovered from COVID-19. The chain employs TRBV6-2 or TRBV6-3 and TRBJ2-7, with TRBD2 as a possible D gene (6 bases). Material: peripheral blood. CDR3 nucleotide sequence: TGTGCCAGCAGCCCCCTTTCTAGCGCCCGCTTCTCCTACGAGCAGTACTTC. This codes for CASSPLSSARFSYEQYF.